Below, 32 T cell receptor beta chains from the same sample are listed, as sequenced in a study of neoadjuvant anti-PD-1 for oral cavity cancer. Generated by immunoSEQ multiplex PCR, the TCRdb table keeps only in-frame clones and is missing some. The sample carries some 14,000 clones, 62% recorded once. The sample here was PBMCs, taken before nivolumab (anti-PD-1) treatment. These receptors were collected from a person between 40 and 80 years old with oral cavity squamous cell carcinoma.

The chain combines TRBV19 with TRBJ2-7; weak D call: TRBD1 (6 bases). Trimming left V 4 bases short and J 3 bases short, with 10 bases between. Germline V lookup: CDR1 LNHDA, CDR2 SQIVND (reference sequence). The CDR3 extends over 13 amino acids. The CDR3 sequence is CASSTQGFYEQYF. The CDR3 DNA sequence: TGTGCCAGTAGTACACAGGGCTTCTACGAGCAGTACTTC.

V usage is TRBV2 and J usage is TRBJ2-1; 12 positions match TRBD2. CDR1 and CDR2 from the germline V gene are SNHLY and FYNNEI. The CDR3 has 15 amino acids. Trimming took 3 bases from V and 7 from J; bases not matched to a gene: 4. Here the CDR3 reads CASSDLAGGLNEQFF. The CDR3 DNA sequence: TGTGCCAGCAGTGACCTAGCGGGAGGGTTGAATGAGCAGTTCTTC.

The rearrangement joins TRBV19 to TRBJ1-5; D remains unclear. Trimming pared 5 bases from V and 4 bases from J, leaving 9 bases between. This CDR3 contains 13 residues. Germline V CDR1 and CDR2: LNHDA, SQIVND (reference sequence). The CDR3 DNA reads as TGTGCCAGTAGTCAGCAACGAAATCAGCCCCAGCATTTT. Its translation is CASSQQRNQPQHF.

The chain employs TRBV10-1 and TRBJ2-3; D might be TRBD2 (5 bases). Looked up from germline, CDR1 is WNHNN and CDR2 is SYGVQD (reference sequence). Trimming removed 3 bases from V and 3 bases from J, with 13 bases in between. This CDR3 is 15 amino acids long. The CDR3, as DNA: TGCGCCAGCAGTGACCCCGGGGAGTCGACAGATACGCAGTATTTT. It specifies CASSDPGESTDTQYF.

The V and J genes are TRBV5-4 and TRBJ1-2; maybe TRBD1 (5 bases). CDR3 length: 14 amino acids. Germline V CDR1 and CDR2: SGHNT, YYREEE (reference sequence). The V end was cut by 0 bases, the J end by 1 base, with 7 bases between. In DNA form, the CDR3 reads TGTGCCAGCAGCTTGGCGGGACTTAACTATGGCTACACCTTC. It translates to CASSLAGLNYGYTF.

The chain recombines TRBV7-8 with TRBJ1-1, with D perhaps matching TRBD1 (6 bases). Looked up from germline, CDR1 is SGHVS and CDR2 is FQNEAQ. Trimming cost V 0 bases and J 5 bases, with 13 bases left between them. This CDR3 is built from 15 residues. CDR3 sequence: CASSLAGSRGTEAFF. The CDR3, as DNA: TGTGCCAGCAGCTTAGCGGGATCCAGGGGAACTGAAGCTTTCTTT.

Details on this clone: One end of the junction varies from germline; a read error may be responsible. This chain joins TRBV18 and TRBJ1-2; D gene unclear. The germline V gene encodes CDR1 KGHSH and CDR2 LQKENI. The CDR3 loop spans 11 amino acids. In DNA form, the CDR3 reads TGTGCCAGCTCACTCCGGACGGAAGCCGTCTTC. It codes for CASSLRTEAVF.

This clone showed up just a few times. CDR3 in DNA: TGTGCCAGCAGCTATGGACAGGGAGTCTTTGGGGCCAACGTCCTGACTTTC. Translating gives CASSYGQGVFGANVLTF. This chain joins TRBV5-4 and TRBJ2-6; 8 bases are shared with TRBD1. The CDR3 loop spans 17 amino acids. The trim removed 3 bases at V and 3 bases at J, leaving 8 bases unmatched. Germline V gives CDR1 SGHNT, CDR2 YYREEE (reference sequence).

The J gene is TRBJ2-1, the V gene TRBV27; the D gene is possibly TRBD1 (6 bases). This CDR3 is 15 amino acids long. Looked up from germline, CDR1 is MNHEY and CDR2 is SMNVEV (reference sequence). Trimming left V 5 bases short and J 0 bases short, with 11 bases between. DNA of the CDR3: TGTGCCAGCAGTGCGGACAGAAGCTCCTACAATGAGCAGTTCTTC. It encodes CASSADRSSYNEQFF.

The gene calls are TRBV6-1 and TRBJ1-3; D might be TRBD1 (6 bases). The CDR3 consists of 17 residues. Deletions cut 4 bases from V and 0 bases from J, with 16 bases between. Per germline, CDR1 MNHNS and CDR2 SASEGT. CDR3: CASSVVDSGASGNTIYF. CDR3 DNA sequence: TGTGCCAGCAGTGTTGTGGATTCGGGGGCCTCTGGAAACACCATATATTTT.

The chain joins TRBV19 to TRBJ2-6; no definite D call. In germline, CDR1 is LNHDA, CDR2 SQIVND (reference sequence). With 6 bases removed from V and 5 bases from J, the gap between germline ends came to 14 bases. CDR3 length: 15 residues. The CDR3 loop is CASRPTPIRANVLTF. The CDR3 DNA follows: TGTGCCAGTAGACCCACCCCGATTCGGGCCAACGTCCTGACTTTC.

The V and J genes are TRBV19 and TRBJ2-2; perhaps TRBD2 as D (5 bases). The CDR3 sequence is 13 residues long. Germline CDR1 is LNHDA and CDR2 is SQIVND (reference sequence). Deletions cut 9 bases from V and 3 bases from J, with 11 bases between. CDR3 sequence reads: CASEERDTGELFF. The CDR3 DNA reads TGTGCCAGCGAAGAGAGGGACACCGGGGAGCTGTTTTTT.

This clone is termed medium-sized. The genes are TRBV7-9 and TRBJ2-7, with TRBD1 as a possible D gene (6 bases). The CDR3 contains 13 residues. Germline CDR1 reads SEHNR; CDR2 reads FQNEAQ (reference sequence). V was cut by 0 bases and J by 6 bases, with 9 bases left in between. The CDR3 DNA follows: TGTGCCAGCAGCTTAGCGAGGGGGAGCGAGCAGTACTTC. This codes for CASSLARGSEQYF.

The rearrangement links TRBV10-2 to TRBJ2-7; 8 bases are shared with TRBD2. Germline values: CDR1 WSHSY, CDR2 SAAADI. V was clipped by 4 bases and J by 2 bases; unmatched bases: 1. The CDR3 is made up of 13 amino acids. CDR3 bases: TGCGCCAGCAGTGCCGGGGGGGCCTACGAGCAGTACTTC. Translation: CASSAGGAYEQYF.

The rearrangement joins TRBV18 to TRBJ2-7; 7 nucleotides align to TRBD1. This CDR3 has 14 amino acids. The V and J ends lost 3 bases and 3 bases, in that order; junction bases with no gene match: 5. The germline V gene encodes CDR1 KGHSH and CDR2 LQKENI. The CDR3 sequence is CASSPRQGGYEQYF. DNA of the CDR3: TGTGCCAGCTCACCCCGACAGGGTGGCTACGAGCAGTACTTC.

The chain employs TRBV2 and TRBJ2-1; D may be TRBD2 (6 bases). Germline V gene data show CDR1 as SNHLY and CDR2 as FYNNEI. The length of the CDR3 is 13 residues. V lost 11 bases and J 9 bases, leaving 20 bases between the germline ends. The chain's CDR3 is CARGVGLRGEQFF. The CDR3 DNA follows: TGTGCCCGCGGCGTGGGACTGCGGGGTGAGCAGTTCTTC.

Here the CDR3 DNA reads TGTGCCAGCAGCTTGGGGGCAGGGTACTTTGGCTACACCTTC. The encoded protein is CASSLGAGYFGYTF. The chain employs TRBV7-8 and TRBJ1-2; perhaps TRBD1 as D (6 bases). The V end was cut by 3 bases, the J end by 7 bases, with 15 bases between. Germline CDR1 is SGHVS and CDR2 is FQNEAQ. The CDR3 spans 14 residues.

This chain uses TRBV27 with TRBJ2-3; unclear D gene. CDR1 is MNHEY and CDR2 is SMNVEV in the germline V gene (reference sequence). Trimming removed 4 bases at V and 6 bases at J, with 14 bases between. The CDR3 length is 14 residues. CDR3 coding DNA: TGTGCCAGCAGTTCCTCGTGGGCAAGGGATACGCAGTATTTT. Translated, it gives CASSSSWARDTQYF.

The chain employs TRBV6-5 and TRBJ1-3; 9 bases are a match to TRBD1. This CDR3 comprises 15 residues. Germline values: CDR1 MNHEY, CDR2 SVGAGI. J lost 2 bases, V lost 6 bases, and 5 bases had no gene match. The CDR3 loop reads CASSPRQGAGNTIYF. DNA for the CDR3: TGTGCCAGCAGCCCCCGACAGGGGGCTGGAAACACCATATATTTT.

This clone showed up just once. This chain connects TRBV4-2 to TRBJ2-7; 8 bases map to TRBD1. The CDR3 covers 15 residues. CDR1 is LGHNA, CDR2 YNFKEQ, per germline. V dropped 0 bases and J dropped 6; count of bases not matched to a gene: 7. CDR3 residues: CASSQDWTTGGEQYF. CDR3 nucleotides: TGTGCCAGCAGCCAAGATTGGACCACAGGGGGCGAGCAGTACTTC.

This clone was picked up a small number of times. V and J are TRBV29-1 and TRBJ2-7, with 7 bases matching TRBD1. The CDR3 consists of 11 residues. Germline CDR1 reads SQVTM; CDR2 reads ANQGSEA. The V segment lost 5 bases and the J segment 2 bases; nucleotides outside the gene matches: 0. CDR3 coding DNA: TGCAGCGTTACAGGGGCCTACGAGCAGTACTTC. It yields the protein CSVTGAYEQYF.

The chain has TRBV30 and TRBJ1-2; 8 positions match TRBD1. Germline trimming cut 3 bases from V and 2 bases from J; bases unmatched to any gene: 8. CDR3 length: 15 residues. Germline V gene data show CDR1 as GTSNPN and CDR2 as SVGIG (reference sequence). CDR3 DNA: TGTGCCTGGAGGGGGAGGACAGGGACCAACTATGGCTACACCTTC. As protein: CAWRGRTGTNYGYTF.

V and J are TRBV4-2 and TRBJ1-6; the D is unclear. CDR1 is LGHNA and CDR2 is YNFKEQ in the germline V gene. The CDR3 contains 16 residues. Trimming pared 0 bases from V and 7 bases from J, leaving 13 bases between. CDR3 in amino acids: CASSQEGRTENSPLHF. The DNA for the CDR3 is TGTGCCAGCAGCCAAGAGGGGAGGACCGAGAATTCACCCCTCCACTTT.

V usage is TRBV4-1 and J usage is TRBJ1-2; TRBD1 matches 8 bases. Germline V gene sequence: CDR1 MGHRA, CDR2 YSYEKL. The CDR3 has 16 amino acids. V lost 4 bases, J lost 7 bases, and 14 bases stayed unmatched. CDR3 DNA sequence: TGCGCCAGCAGCCCCGTCCTCCGGACAGGGAATGCTGGCTACACCTTC. Translated, it gives CASSPVLRTGNAGYTF.

The J gene is TRBJ1-5, the V gene TRBV2; 7 positions match TRBD1. Germline V lookup: CDR1 SNHLY, CDR2 FYNNEI. This CDR3 is 13 amino acids long. J was trimmed by 4 bases and V by 8 bases; bases with no gene match: 5. The CDR3, as DNA: TGTGCCAGCTCAGGACAGGCTAATCAGCCCCAGCATTTT. This gives the protein CASSGQANQPQHF.

The V gene is TRBV18, the J gene TRBJ1-6; the D gene is possibly TRBD1 (5 bases). The length of the CDR3 is 14 residues. Germline CDR1 and CDR2: KGHSH and LQKENI. The V and J ends lost 2 bases and 6 bases respectively, with 8 bases between them. The CDR3 loop is CASSPGGVNSPLHF. In DNA form, the CDR3 reads TGTGCCAGCTCACCAGGGGGTGTTAATTCACCCCTCCACTTT.

The chain links TRBV25-1 to TRBJ1-4; unclear D gene. Germline V gene sequence: CDR1 MGHDK, CDR2 SYGVNS. This CDR3 region has 15 residues. V was cut by 0 bases and J by 6 bases, with 11 bases left in between. The CDR3 DNA follows: TGTGCCAGCAGTGAATACGGACTGCGGGATGAAAAACTGTTTTTT. This sequence encodes CASSEYGLRDEKLFF. Variable domain in full (rest from reference TRBV25-1 and TRBJ1-4): EADIYQTPRYLVIGTGKKITLECSQTMGHDKMYWYQQDPGMELHLIHYSYGVNSTEKGDLSSESTVSRIRTEHFPLTLESARPSHTSQYLCASSEYGLRDEKLFFGSGTQLSVL.

The chain combines TRBV7-2 with TRBJ2-1; tentative D call: TRBD2 (5 bases). The V end lost 6 bases, the J end lost 2 bases, and 14 bases lay between the germline ends. The CDR3 loop spans 15 amino acids. The germline gives CDR1 SGHTA, CDR2 FQGNSA. The CDR3 DNA follows: TGTGCCAGCAGTCCTGAAGCGGAGGCCTACAATGAGCAGTTCTTC. Its translation is CASSPEAEAYNEQFF. Using reference TRBV7-2 and TRBJ2-1 for the parts outside the CDR3, the full variable domain is GAGVSQSPSNKVTEKGKDVELRCDPISGHTALYWYRQSLGQGLEFLIYFQGNSAPDKSGLPSDRFSAERTGGSVSTLTIQRTQQEDSAVYLCASSPEAEAYNEQFFGPGTRLTVL.

The chain combines TRBV19 with TRBJ1-2, with D perhaps TRBD1 (5 bases). In germline, CDR1 is LNHDA, CDR2 SQIVND (reference sequence). CDR3 length: 14 residues. The V gene lost 7 bases and the J gene lost 7 bases, with 19 bases spanning the gap. In DNA form, the CDR3 reads TGTGCCAGTAACCGACCAGGAGGGGAAGGTGGCTACACCTTC. Its translation is CASNRPGGEGGYTF.

This clone appeared a few times. The V gene is TRBV5-4, the J gene TRBJ2-5, with a possible D match to TRBD2 (5 bases). The CDR3 is 12 residues long. CDR1 is SGHNT, CDR2 YYREEE, per germline (reference sequence). With 2 bases removed from V and 5 bases from J, the gap between germline ends came to 7 bases. The CDR3 spells CASSFTRETQYF. In DNA, the CDR3 is TGTGCCAGCAGCTTTACTAGGGAGACCCAGTACTTC.

This clone turned up a few times. This chain connects TRBV30 to TRBJ1-2, with D tentatively TRBD1 (5 bases). V lost 3 bases to trimming and J lost 4 bases, with 21 bases between them. This CDR3 has 16 amino acids. CDR1 and CDR2 from the germline V gene are GTSNPN and SVGIG (reference sequence). CDR3 nucleotides: TGTGCCTGGAGAAAATTAGGACAAGGAGGCTTCTATGGCTACACCTTC. Translating gives CAWRKLGQGGFYGYTF.

In its sample, this clone was seen a few times. The chain uses TRBV6-1 and TRBJ2-1, with 9 bases lining up with TRBD2. The CDR3 has 15 amino acids. J was trimmed by 6 bases and V by 5 bases; bases with no gene match: 8. Per germline, CDR1 MNHNS and CDR2 SASEGT. The CDR3 nucleotides read TGTGCCAGCAGTAAACGACTAGCGGCCTCCAATGAGCAGTTCTTC. Its protein is CASSKRLAASNEQFF.